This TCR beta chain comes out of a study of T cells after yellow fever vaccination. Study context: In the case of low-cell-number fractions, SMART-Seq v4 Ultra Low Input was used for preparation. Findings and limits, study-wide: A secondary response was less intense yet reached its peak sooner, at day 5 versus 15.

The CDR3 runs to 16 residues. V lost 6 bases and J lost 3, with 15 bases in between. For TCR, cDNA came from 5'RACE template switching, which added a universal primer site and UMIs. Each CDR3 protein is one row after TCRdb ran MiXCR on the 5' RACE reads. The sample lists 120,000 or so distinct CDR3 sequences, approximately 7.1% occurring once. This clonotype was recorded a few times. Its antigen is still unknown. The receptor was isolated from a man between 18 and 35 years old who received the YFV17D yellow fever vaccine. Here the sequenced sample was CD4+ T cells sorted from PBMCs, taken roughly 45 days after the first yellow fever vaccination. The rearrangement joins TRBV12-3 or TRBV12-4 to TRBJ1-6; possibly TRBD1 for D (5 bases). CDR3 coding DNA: TGTGCCAGCAGCACCGGGACGGCGCTCTATAATTCACCCCTCCACTTT. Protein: CASSTGTALYNSPLHF.